The table lists the clone carrying this T cell receptor beta chain with many counts. Its specificity is unknown. This entry comes from a study of T cells in Graves' hyperthyroidism and ophthalmopathy. This CDR3 spans 12 amino acids. Trimming stripped 5 bases from V and 0 bases from J, with 8 bases between. Germline V gene data show CDR1 as SQVTM and CDR2 as ANQGSEA. General study findings and limits: From stable hyperthyroidism, ophthalmopathy was separated by a 13 V-J model.

TCR beta CDR3 sequences were amplified from RNA transcripts. A set of HTBI primers served as the primers for a first-round RT-PCR of the TCR CDR3. TCRdb re-derived calls from the multiplex PCR reads in MiXCR, one entry per CDR3 protein. The data hold about 380,000 distinct CDR3 sequences, with 14% observed a single time. Aged 18 to 65, the patients had hyperthyroidism that was newly diagnosed and had lasted under 2 months. The material sequenced was blood. The gene calls are TRBV29-1 and TRBJ2-7; D remains unclear. The clonotype comes from a woman in her sixties or seventies with Graves' hyperthyroidism. The DNA of the CDR3 is TGCAGCGTTAGACGTTCCTCCTACGAGCAGTACTTC. Translation: CSVRRSSYEQYF.